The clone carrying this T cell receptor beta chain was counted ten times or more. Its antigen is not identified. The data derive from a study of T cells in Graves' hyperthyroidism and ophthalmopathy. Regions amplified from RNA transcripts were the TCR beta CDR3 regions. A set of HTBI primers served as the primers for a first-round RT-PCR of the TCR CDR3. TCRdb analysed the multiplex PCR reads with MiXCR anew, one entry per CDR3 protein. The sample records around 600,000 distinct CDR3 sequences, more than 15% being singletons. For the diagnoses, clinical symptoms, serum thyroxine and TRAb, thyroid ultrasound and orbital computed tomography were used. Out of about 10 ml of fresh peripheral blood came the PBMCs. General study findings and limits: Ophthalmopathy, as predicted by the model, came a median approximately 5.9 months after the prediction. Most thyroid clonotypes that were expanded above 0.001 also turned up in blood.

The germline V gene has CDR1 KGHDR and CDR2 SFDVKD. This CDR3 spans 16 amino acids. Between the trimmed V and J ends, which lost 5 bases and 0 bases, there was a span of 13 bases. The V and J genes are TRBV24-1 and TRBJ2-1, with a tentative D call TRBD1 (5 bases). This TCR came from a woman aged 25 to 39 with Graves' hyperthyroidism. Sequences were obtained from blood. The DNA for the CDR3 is TGTGCCACCAGTGGGGTAGGGGTCAGCTCCTACAATGAGCAGTTCTTC. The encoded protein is CATSGVGVSSYNEQFF.